The T cell receptor (beta chain) described here comes from a study of glioma-infiltrating T cells. The study, taken as a whole, reports: Only very few CDR3 sequences appeared in both tissue and blood. Tissue-blood divergence was below expectation in non-neoplastic patients, above in gliomas.

Amplification of TCR alpha and beta CDR3 regions from RNA used iRepertoire nested multiplex PCR. One-step reverse transcription and amplification started from approximately 100-400 ng of tissue mRNA or PBMC total RNA. In TCRdb, the multiplex PCR reads were re-called with MiXCR into one record per CDR3 protein. The sample has 150,000 to 200,000 distinct CDR3 sequences; more than 35% are singletons. This clonotype was seen at least ten times. No antigen is known for it. Trimming pared 3 bases from V and 1 base from J, leaving 9 bases between. CDR1 MNHNS and CDR2 SASEGT come from the germline V gene. The CDR3 totals 15 residues.

The TCR sequence derives from a human donor with low-grade glioma or glioblastoma, undergoing nonglioma brain surgery, or in good health (not recorded which). Source material: glioma tissue, nonneoplastic brain tissue, or PBMCs (not recorded which). The gene calls are TRBV6-1 and TRBJ2-2; D remains unclear. CDR3 DNA: TGTGCCAGCAGTGAGAGACACTTGAACACCGGGGAGCTGTTTTTT. Its protein product is CASSERHLNTGELFF.